This T cell receptor (beta chain) was profiled in a study of breast tumors, draining lymph nodes, adjacent tissues. Findings of the study overall: Tumor T cell lymph node origin was a supported hypothesis, not proven. Compared with lymph nodes, tumors were less diverse; compared with nontumor tissue, more. Findings are consistent with lymph node origin and intratumoral expansion of most tumor T cells.

This clonotype was seen at least ten times. The target antigen is unknown. The CDR3 extends over 14 amino acids. Germline values: CDR1 SGHKS, CDR2 YYEKEE (reference sequence). V shed 1 base, J shed 9 bases, and the junction held 7 bases outside the gene matches. Samples came from axillary lymph nodes draining the breast cancer. TCRdb processed the multiplex PCR reads anew with MiXCR; each CDR3 protein has one entry. The sample has about 200,000 distinct CDR3 sequences, 30% to 40% seen once. J is TRBJ2-7 and V is TRBV5-5; 10 nucleotides agree with TRBD2. This sequence was found in a female donor with breast cancer. Some clones in this sample may be carry-over from other donors' samples. Sequenced input: axillary lymph node tissue. The CDR3 DNA reads TGTGCCAGCAGCTTGTTCCTAGCGGGGGATGGGCAGTACTTC. Protein: CASSLFLAGDGQYF.